This T cell receptor (beta chain) came from a study of blood T cells in healthy people across ages. Primers used in a second PCR of roughly 6 to 11 cycles were a sample-barcoded 5' primer and a J-beta primer mix. TCRdb re-derived calls from the 5' RACE reads in MiXCR, one entry per CDR3 protein. The table shows about 800,000 distinct CDR3 sequences, with just under 25% occurring only once. This clonotype was counted only a few times. CDR1 is DFQATT and CDR2 is SNEGSKA in the germline V gene (reference sequence). V was shortened by 6 bases and J by 3 bases, with 9 bases between the two germline ends. The CDR3 is made up of 12 amino acids. These records were also assigned to another study, of T cells of mothers and their children.

The chain uses TRBV20-1 and TRBJ2-1, with D hard to call. This clonotype originated in a boy aged 5-17 years in good health. The sequencing sample was made of blood. CDR3 protein: CSAPAGYNEQFF. The CDR3 DNA reads TGCAGTGCGCCGGCCGGCTACAATGAGCAGTTCTTC.